The clone carrying this T cell receptor (beta chain) was picked up a small number of times. Its antigen is still unknown. The sample comes from a study of cytomegalovirus exposure and HLA in healthy donors. Primers for the PCR totalled 60 Vbeta and 13 Jbeta. Data came from immunoSEQ multiplex PCR; TCRdb stores just in-frame clones and leaves some out. The table lists roughly 100,000 clones, roughly 13% of them singletons. General study findings and limits: A later analysis by the authors found several of the most significant clusters apparently linked to common viral pathogens.

The TCR sequence derives from a man aged 40-49 years in good health and CMV-seropositive. Sequenced input: PBMCs.

The CDR3: CASSLQSTDTQYF. In DNA, the CDR3 is TGTGCCAGCAGCTTACAGAGCACAGATACGCAGTATTTT. V gene TRBV7-9 combines with J gene TRBJ2-3; D is uncertain. The CDR3 is 13 amino acids. Deletions cut 2 bases from V and 0 bases from J, with 3 bases between. Germline CDR1 SEHNR, CDR2 FQNEAQ (reference sequence).